This T cell receptor (beta chain) came from a study of early T cells in non-severe SARS-CoV-2 infection. The CDR3 has 14 amino acids. V was pared by 3 bases and J by 5 bases, with 16 bases between. Germline V gives CDR1 DFQATT, CDR2 SNEGSKA (reference sequence). The table lists this clonotype with many counts. TCRdb redid the calling of the 5' RACE reads with MiXCR, one entry per CDR3 protein. This table holds 50,000 to 60,000 distinct CDR3 sequences, approximately 6.2% found once. This sequence joins TRBV20-1 and TRBJ1-2, with D perhaps TRBD1 (5 bases). Sequences were obtained from whole blood. This receptor was obtained from an adult who was a healthcare worker with PCR-confirmed SARS-CoV-2 infection or an uninfected control (not recorded which). The CDR3 DNA follows: TGCAGTGCTAGTTCGGGGACGCCGAGATATGGCTACACCTTC. Its protein is CSASSGTPRYGYTF.